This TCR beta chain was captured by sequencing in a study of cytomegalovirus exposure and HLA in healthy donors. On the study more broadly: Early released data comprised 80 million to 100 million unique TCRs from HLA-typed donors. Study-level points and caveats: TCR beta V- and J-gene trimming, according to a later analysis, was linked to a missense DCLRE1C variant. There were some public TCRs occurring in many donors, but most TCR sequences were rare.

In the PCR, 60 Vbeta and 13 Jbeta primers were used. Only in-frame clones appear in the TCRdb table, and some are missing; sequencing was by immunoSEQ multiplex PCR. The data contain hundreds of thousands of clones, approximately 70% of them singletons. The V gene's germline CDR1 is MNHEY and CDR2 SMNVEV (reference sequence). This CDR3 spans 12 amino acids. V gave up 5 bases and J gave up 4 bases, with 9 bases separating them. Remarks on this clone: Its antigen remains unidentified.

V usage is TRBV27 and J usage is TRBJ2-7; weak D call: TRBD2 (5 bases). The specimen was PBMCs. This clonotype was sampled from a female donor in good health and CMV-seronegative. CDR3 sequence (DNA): TGTGCCAGCAGTATCCGGGGTTACGAGCAGTACTTC. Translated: CASSIRGYEQYF.